This T cell receptor (beta chain) appears in the sequencing data of a study of response to subunit inactivated influenza vaccine. This clonotype has at least ten counts. Each CDR3 protein is one row after TCRdb ran MiXCR on the RT-PCR reads. The table lists about 620,000 distinct CDR3 sequences, around 11% of them singletons. Germline V gives CDR1 KGHSH, CDR2 LQKENI. This CDR3 has 14 residues. Trimming took off 3 bases at V and 5 bases at J, with 13 bases between the two ends. The same specimen was also included in a second study, on T cells expressing NK-cell markers. That work contributes: Beta-chain TCR cDNA was generated via 5'RACE template switching with UMIs. One of the eight sequenced donors was seronegative, whereas the other seven were HCMV-seropositive. Sorting of alpha-beta TCR T cells alone was achieved in several experiments with an anti-gamma-delta TCR antibody. In a group of about 6 donors, dominant NKG2C+ clonotypes represented 1.0-7.0% of CD8+ T cells.

This sequence was found in a man aged 45-65 years who received an inactivated influenza vaccine. The sample here was PBMCs from blood, taken on the day of vaccination. The rearrangement joins TRBV18 to TRBJ2-5, with D unclear. The CDR3 loop reads CASSPHITGETQYF. The CDR3 DNA reads as TGTGCCAGCTCACCCCATATAACCGGGGAGACCCAGTACTTC.